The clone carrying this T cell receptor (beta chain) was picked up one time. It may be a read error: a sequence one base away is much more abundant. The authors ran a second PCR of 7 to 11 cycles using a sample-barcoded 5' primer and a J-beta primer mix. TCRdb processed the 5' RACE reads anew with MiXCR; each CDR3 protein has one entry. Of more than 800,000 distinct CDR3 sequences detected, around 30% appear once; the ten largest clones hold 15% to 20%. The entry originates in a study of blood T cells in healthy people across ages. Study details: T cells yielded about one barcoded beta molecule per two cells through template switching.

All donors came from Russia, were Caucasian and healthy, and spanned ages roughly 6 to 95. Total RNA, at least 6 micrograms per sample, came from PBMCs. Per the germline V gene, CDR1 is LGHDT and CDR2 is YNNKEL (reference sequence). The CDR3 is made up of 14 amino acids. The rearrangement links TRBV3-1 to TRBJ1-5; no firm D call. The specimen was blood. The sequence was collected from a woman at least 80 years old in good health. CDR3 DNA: TGTGCCAGCGGCCAAGGTAGTAGCAATCAGCCCCAGCATTTT. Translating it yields CASGQGSSNQPQHF.